This TCR beta chain comes out of a study of identical twins. Whole-study results and caveats: There was an excess of low generation probability in the out-of-frame alpha sequences that twins shared. Carriage of fewer insertions was seen in abundant cord blood beta clonotypes, whereas memory repertoires showed none. It was possible that invariant MAIT and iNKT cells partly confounded the zero-insertion analyses.

As to this clonotype: Its matching antigen is unknown.

The authors used template switching to add a universal primer site and gave cDNA unique molecular identifiers. One entry per CDR3 protein results from TCRdb running MiXCR on the 5' RACE reads. Of around 470,000 distinct CDR3 sequences in the sample, approximately 15% were seen once. This same sample was also taken into another study, of yellow fever vaccine responses in identical twins.

Sequencing input: CD4+ T cells sorted from blood. This receptor was obtained from a woman in her late teens or twenties in good health.

Here the CDR3 reads CASSTGLAGVTDTQYF. CDR3 nucleotide sequence: TGCGCCAGCAGCACGGGACTAGCGGGAGTCACAGATACGCAGTATTTT. The chain combines TRBV5-1 with TRBJ2-3, with 14 bases that match TRBD2. Trimming removed 4 bases from V and 2 bases from J; junction bases left unmatched: 3. This CDR3 is 16 amino acids long. Germline CDR1 and CDR2: SGHRS and YFSETQ.